The 14 T cell receptor beta chains presented below share a single source sample, sequenced in a study of T cell responses to AZD1222 COVID-19 vaccine. Sequencing used immunoSEQ multiplex PCR; TCRdb keeps in-frame clones, though not all of them. Of about 270,000 clones listed, about 94% were seen once; the top ten hold 0.5% to 0.65%. The sequencing used peripheral blood, collected 28 days after the second AZD1222 dose. The source of these receptors is an adult who received the AZD1222 COVID-19 vaccine.

The J gene is TRBJ2-2, the V gene TRBV30; maybe TRBD2 (5 bases). The germline V gene has CDR1 GTSNPN and CDR2 SVGIG (reference sequence). The CDR3 covers 12 residues. With 7 bases removed from V and 3 bases from J, the gap between germline ends came to 9 bases. CDR3 nucleotide sequence: TGTGCCTCGGACTTTGACACCGGGGAGCTGTTTTTT. Residues: CASDFDTGELFF.

This chain uses TRBV6-4 with TRBJ2-1; TRBD2 matches at 12 bases. CDR3 length: 16 amino acids. V lost 4 bases, J lost 5 bases, and 6 bases stayed unmatched. The germline V gene encodes CDR1 MRHNA and CDR2 SNTAGT. DNA for the CDR3: TGTGCCAGCAGTGGAAGGCTAGCGGGAGGGAACAATGAGCAGTTCTTC. Its protein is CASSGRLAGGNNEQFF.

CDR3 coding DNA: TGTGCCAGCAGTGGAGTAGCGGGATGGGCGCAGTACTTC. Translated, it gives CASSGVAGWAQYF. V usage is TRBV12-3 or TRBV12-4 and J usage is TRBJ2-7; 8 bases line up with TRBD2. The CDR3 is 13 amino acids. J gave up 9 bases and V 5 bases, and 9 bases lay outside the gene matches.

The CDR3 reads CASSLWKSSGANEQFF. The CDR3 DNA is TGTGCCAGCAGTTTATGGAAATCTAGCGGGGCCAATGAGCAGTTCTTC. The chain is built from TRBV28 and TRBJ2-1; 9 positions match TRBD2. CDR1 is MDHEN, CDR2 SYDVKM, per germline. This CDR3 has 16 amino acids. Unmatched junction bases numbered 6, after V lost 0 bases and J lost 6 bases.

This sequence joins TRBV6-2 or TRBV6-3 and TRBJ2-1; maybe TRBD2 (6 bases). In germline, CDR1 is MNHEY, CDR2 SVGEGT. Deletions cut 4 bases from V and 4 bases from J, with 17 bases between. This CDR3 is built from 16 residues. DNA of the CDR3: TGTGCCAGCAGTTCAATCCCAGAGGGGAGGTACAATGAGCAGTTCTTC. Protein product: CASSSIPEGRYNEQFF.

CDR3 nucleotides: TGTGCCAGCAGCTTCCGACAGGGTGATACGCAGTATTTT. Protein sequence: CASSFRQGDTQYF. The chain combines TRBV7-2 with TRBJ2-3, with TRBD1 identical over 7 bases. The CDR3 runs 13 residues. Germline V lookup: CDR1 SGHTA, CDR2 FQGNSA. J lost 6 bases, V lost 3 bases, and 3 bases had no gene match.

This chain uses TRBV27 with TRBJ1-5, with D perhaps matching TRBD1 (5 bases). The V end lost 7 bases, the J end lost 0 bases, and 13 bases lay between the germline ends. This CDR3 has 15 residues. Looked up from germline, CDR1 is MNHEY and CDR2 is SMNVEV (reference sequence). The CDR3: CASKRQSYSNQPQHF. DNA for the CDR3: TGTGCCAGCAAACGACAGAGCTATAGCAATCAGCCCCAGCATTTT.

This clone has only one observation. This chain joins TRBV3-1 (or the pseudogene TRBV3-2) and TRBJ2-3; D is tentatively TRBD1 or TRBD2 (5 bases each). The ends were cut back, 5 bases at V and 2 bases at J, with 20 bases in the middle. The germline gives CDR1 LGHDT, CDR2 YNNKEL (reference sequence). CDR3 size: 17 residues. The CDR3 DNA reads TGTGCCAGCAGCTACATCCCGGGACGGTTACTCACAGATACGCAGTATTTT. This translates into CASSYIPGRLLTDTQYF.

The chain carries TRBV3-1 (or the pseudogene TRBV3-2) and TRBJ2-7, with D hard to call. Trimming left V 4 bases short and J 0 bases short, with 13 bases between. The CDR3 is made up of 15 amino acids. Germline CDR1 and CDR2: LGHDT and YNNKEL (reference sequence). As DNA, the CDR3 is TGTGCCAGCAGCCGGGCTCGGGCAAGCTCCTACGAGCAGTACTTC. Its protein product is CASSRARASSYEQYF.

The rearrangement joins TRBV3-1 (or the pseudogene TRBV3-2) to TRBJ1-2, with D possibly being TRBD1 (5 bases). CDR3 length equals 15 residues. Trimming stripped 0 bases from V and 8 bases from J, with 16 bases between. Germline values: CDR1 LGHDT, CDR2 YNNKEL (reference sequence). CDR3 protein: CASSQEGRERLGYTF. The CDR3 nucleotides read TGTGCCAGCAGCCAAGAGGGCAGGGAGAGGCTAGGCTACACCTTC.

The gene calls are TRBV5-4 and TRBJ1-4, with unresolved D. V was clipped by 0 bases and J by 4 bases, with 7 bases between them. The CDR3 runs to 14 residues. Germline CDR1 is SGHNT and CDR2 is YYREEE (reference sequence). The CDR3 loop reads CASSLGQVNEKLFF. DNA for the CDR3: TGTGCCAGCAGCTTGGGGCAGGTTAATGAAAAACTGTTTTTT.

V gene TRBV19 combines with J gene TRBJ2-1; 10 bases map to TRBD2. The CDR3 covers 14 residues. Germline assignment: CDR1 LNHDA and CDR2 SQIVND (reference sequence). The V and J ends lost 3 bases and 8 bases, in that order; junction bases with no gene match: 4. The chain's CDR3 is CASSIWTSGDEQFF. The CDR3 DNA sequence: TGTGCCAGTAGTATTTGGACTAGCGGTGATGAGCAGTTCTTC.

In its sample, this clone was seen a few times. This chain joins TRBV6-5 and TRBJ1-5, with TRBD1 as a possible D gene (5 bases). CDR1 is MNHEY, CDR2 SVGAGI, per germline. With 6 bases removed from V and 4 bases from J, the gap between germline ends came to 10 bases. This CDR3 is built from 13 residues. CDR3 DNA: TGTGCCAGCAGAGGGGCGGGGAATCAGCCCCAGCATTTT. Residues: CASRGAGNQPQHF.

This clone was recorded a few times. The V and J genes are TRBV25-1 and TRBJ2-7, with D unclear. CDR3 size: 10 residues. The germline V and J ends were trimmed by 10 bases and 6 bases, with 10 bases remaining between them. Germline values: CDR1 MGHDK, CDR2 SYGVNS. The CDR3, as DNA: TGTGCCATCAACAGAGGCGAGCAGTACTTC. Protein product: CAINRGEQYF.